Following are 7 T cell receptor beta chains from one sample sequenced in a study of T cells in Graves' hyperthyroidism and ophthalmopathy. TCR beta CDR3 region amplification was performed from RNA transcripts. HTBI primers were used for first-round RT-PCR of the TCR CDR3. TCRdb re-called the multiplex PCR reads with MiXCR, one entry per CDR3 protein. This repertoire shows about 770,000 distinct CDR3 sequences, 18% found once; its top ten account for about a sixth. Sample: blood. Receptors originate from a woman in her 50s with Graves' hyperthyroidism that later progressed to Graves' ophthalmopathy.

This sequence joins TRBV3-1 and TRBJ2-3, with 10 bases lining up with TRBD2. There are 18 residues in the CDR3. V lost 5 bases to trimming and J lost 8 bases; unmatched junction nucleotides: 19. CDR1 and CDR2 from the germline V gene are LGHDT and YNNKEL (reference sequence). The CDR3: CASSRDLRKAGGTPTQYF. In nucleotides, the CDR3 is TGTGCCAGCAGCAGAGATTTGCGTAAAGCGGGGGGGACCCCTACGCAGTATTTT.

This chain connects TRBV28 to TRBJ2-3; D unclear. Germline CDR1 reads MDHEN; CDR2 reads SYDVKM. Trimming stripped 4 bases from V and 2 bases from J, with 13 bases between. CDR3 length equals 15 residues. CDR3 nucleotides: TGTGCCAGCAGTTCCCCCCCTGCCCACACAGATACGCAGTATTTT. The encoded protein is CASSSPPAHTDTQYF.

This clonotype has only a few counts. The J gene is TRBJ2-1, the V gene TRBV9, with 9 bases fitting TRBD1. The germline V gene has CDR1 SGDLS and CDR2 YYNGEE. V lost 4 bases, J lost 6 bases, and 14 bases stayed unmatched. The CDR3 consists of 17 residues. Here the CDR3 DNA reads TGTGCCAGCAGCAGTTTCCTCCGGGACAGGGTATCCAATGAGCAGTTCTTC. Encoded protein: CASSSFLRDRVSNEQFF.

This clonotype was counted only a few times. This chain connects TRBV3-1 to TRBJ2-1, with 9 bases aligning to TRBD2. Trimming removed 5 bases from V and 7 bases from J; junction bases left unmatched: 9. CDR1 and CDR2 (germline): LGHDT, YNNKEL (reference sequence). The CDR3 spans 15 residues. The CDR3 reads CASSLDGGRGNEQFF. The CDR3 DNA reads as TGTGCCAGCAGCTTAGATGGCGGGAGGGGGAATGAGCAGTTCTTC.

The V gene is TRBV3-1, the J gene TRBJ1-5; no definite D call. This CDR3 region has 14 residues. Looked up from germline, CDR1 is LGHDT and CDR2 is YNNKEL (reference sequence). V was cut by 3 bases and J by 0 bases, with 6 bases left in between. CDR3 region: CASSHKYSNQPQHF. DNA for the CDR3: TGTGCCAGCAGCCATAAATATAGCAATCAGCCCCAGCATTTT.

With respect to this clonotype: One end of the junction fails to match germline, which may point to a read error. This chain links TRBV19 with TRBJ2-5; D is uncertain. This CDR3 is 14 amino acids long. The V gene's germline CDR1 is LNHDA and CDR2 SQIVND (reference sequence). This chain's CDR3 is CASEGLYNKETRYF. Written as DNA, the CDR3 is TGTGCCAGCGAAGGGCTCTACAACAAAGAGACCCGGTACTTC.

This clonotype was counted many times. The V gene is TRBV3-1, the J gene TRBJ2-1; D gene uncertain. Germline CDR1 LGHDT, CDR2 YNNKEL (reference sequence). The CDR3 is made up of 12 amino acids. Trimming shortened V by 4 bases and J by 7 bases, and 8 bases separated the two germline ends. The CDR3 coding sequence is TGTGCCAGCAGCCGTGATAGGAATGAGCAGTTCTTC. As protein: CASSRDRNEQFF.